This paragraph covers one TCR beta chain sequence. Germline V CDR1 and CDR2: SGHNT, YYREEE (reference sequence). Trimming took off 5 bases at V and 8 bases at J, with 20 bases between the two ends. The CDR3 runs 15 residues. The data stem from a study of siplizumab effects on memory and regulatory T cells. Assay used: immunoSEQ multiplex PCR; TCRdb lists only in-frame clones, some missing. Here the sample spans about 50,000 clones, roughly nine tenths being singletons. V is TRBV5-4 and J is TRBJ2-1, with a possible D match to TRBD2 (6 bases). The source of this sequence is a human donor in good health. Input material: naive CD8+ T cells sorted from blood. CDR3 in amino acids: CASSGWGLGYDEQFF. The CDR3 DNA reads TGTGCCAGCAGTGGGTGGGGACTTGGGTATGATGAGCAGTTCTTC.